These 22 T cell receptor beta chains came from one sample sequenced in a study of metastatic and nonmetastatic thyroid tumors. Thyroid surgery took place with no prior treatment in any patient. MiXCR reprocessed the PCR reads for TCRdb. The sample has roughly 65,000 clones, approximately 14% seen once. The sequenced sample consisted of blood. These receptors were collected from a male donor with papillary thyroid cancer or a benign thyroid nodule (not recorded which). Some clones in this sample may be carry-over from other donors' samples.

As to this clone: The junction departs from the called germline gene at one end, perhaps through a read error. The rearrangement joins TRBV6-1 to TRBJ1-1; D unresolved. CDR1 is MNHNS and CDR2 is SASEGT in the germline V gene. CDR3 size: 15 residues. The CDR3 sequence is CASIEENDGNTEAFF. CDR3 in DNA: TGTGCCAGCATTGAAGAAAATGACGGAAACACTGAAGCTTTCTTT.

This clone was picked up a small number of times. A clone one base away is much larger, so this may be a read error. The V and J genes are TRBV10-2 and TRBJ1-1; D unclear. Germline loops: CDR1 WSHSY, CDR2 SAAADI. This CDR3 is 11 amino acids long. The germline V and J ends were trimmed by 8 bases and 5 bases, with 9 bases remaining between them. CDR3 sequence: CASEGLTEAFF. DNA of the CDR3: TGCGCCAGCGAGGGCTTGACTGAAGCTTTCTTT.

Notes on this clone: This may stem from a read error, because a much larger clone lies one nucleotide away. The V call is TRBV2, the J call TRBJ2-4; 7 bases agree with TRBD1. CDR3 size: 15 residues. From germline, CDR1 is SNHLY and CDR2 FYNNEI. CDR3 residues: CASGEKGAGKNIQYF. CDR3 bases: TGTGCCAGCGGTGAGAAGGGGGCGGGCAAAAACATTCAGTACTTC.

This clone was counted ten times or more. At one of its ends the junction is not consistent with the germline gene, which may arise from a read error. This chain uses TRBV11-3 with TRBJ2-2; TRBD1 aligns across 8 bases. The CDR3 is 16 residues long. Germline CDR1 and CDR2: SGHNT and YENEEA. CDR3 amino acids: CASSPMGQAGTGGLFF. The CDR3 nucleotides are TGTGCCAGCAGCCCTATGGGACAGGCTGGGACCGGGGGGCTGTTTTTT. The full variable domain, completed using reference TRBV11-3 and TRBJ2-2, is EAGVVQSPRYKIIEKKQPVAFWCNPISGHNTLYWYLQNLGQGPELLIRYENEEAVDDSQLPKDRFSAERLKGVDSTLKIQPAELGDSAVYLCASSPMGQAGTGGLFFGEGSRLTVL.

This clone was picked up many times. A read error may be the cause here, since a much bigger clone is one base away. V and J are TRBV12-3 or TRBV12-4 and TRBJ1-1, with D unclear. The V end lost 4 bases, the J end lost 11 bases, and 11 bases lay between the germline ends. The CDR3 totals 11 residues. The CDR3 DNA sequence: TGTGCCAGCAGTTACGGCATGAAGGCTTTCTTT. Encoded protein: CASSYGMKAFF.

This clone was recorded a few times. An end of the junction does not agree with germline; a read error may underlie this. This chain connects TRBV6-4 to TRBJ1-1; D call uncertain. The germline CDR1 and CDR2 sequences are MRHNA and SNTAGT. The CDR3 spans 13 residues. DNA of the CDR3: TGTGCCAGCAGTGCGAAATTGAACACTGAAGCTTTGTTT. Translation: CASSAKLNTEALF.

To note about this clone: One end of the junction is discordant with germline, which a read error may explain. This chain uses TRBV18 with TRBJ1-3, with D hard to call. CDR1 is KGHSH, CDR2 LQKENI, per germline. The CDR3 loop spans 16 amino acids. The CDR3 bases are TGTGCCAGCTCACCCGTGCTGGGGAACTCTGGAAACACCGTATATTTT. This sequence encodes CASSPVLGNSGNTVYF. Using reference TRBV18 and TRBJ1-3 for the parts outside the CDR3, the full variable domain is NAGVMQNPRHLVRRRGQEARLRCSPMKGHSHVYWYRQLPEEGLKFMVYLQKENIIDESGMPKERFSAEFPKEGPSILRIQQVVRGDSAAYFCASSPVLGNSGNTVYFGEGSWLTVV.

Points on this clone: With a much larger clone just one base away, this may be a read error. The chain links TRBV20-1 to TRBJ2-7; unclear D gene. Germline loops: CDR1 DFQATT, CDR2 SNEGSKA (reference sequence). The CDR3 contains 11 residues. The germline V and J ends were trimmed by 7 bases and 0 bases, with 7 bases remaining between them. CDR3 sequence (DNA): TGCAGTGTAACGCGCTCCTACGAGCAGTACGTC. Protein product: CSVTRSYEQYV.

This clone appeared a few times. The rearrangement links TRBV19 to TRBJ2-3; D is undetermined. Germline V gene sequence: CDR1 LNHDA, CDR2 SQIVND (reference sequence). Trimming took 7 bases from V and 5 from J, leaving 7 bases between them. The CDR3 spans 11 residues. Here the CDR3 DNA reads TGTGCCAGTACCCCAAGAGATACGCAGTATTTT. This sequence encodes CASTPRDTQYF.

The genes are TRBV5-4 and TRBJ1-1; TRBD1 matches 11 bases. With V trimmed by 4 bases and J by 5 bases, 10 bases remained unmatched. The CDR3 has 16 residues. In germline, CDR1 is SGHNT, CDR2 YYREEE (reference sequence). The CDR3 spells CASSGGQGALGTEAFF. CDR3 coding DNA: TGTGCCAGCAGCGGCGGACAGGGGGCCTTGGGAACTGAAGCTTTCTTT.

Note on this clone: The junction differs from germline at one of its ends, possibly a read error. The chain links TRBV3-1 to TRBJ2-7; D may be TRBD1 (6 bases). The CDR3 is made up of 16 amino acids. From germline, CDR1 is LGHDT and CDR2 YNNKEL (reference sequence). The CDR3 here is CASIQAPGALVYEQYF. The DNA of the CDR3 is TGTGCCAGCATCCAAGCCCCAGGGGCGCTGGTCTACGAGCAGTACTTC.

Ten or more counts support this clone. The chain couples TRBV6-1 to TRBJ2-5, with D tentatively TRBD1 or TRBD2 (6 bases each). Trimming took 4 bases from V and 2 from J, leaving 14 bases between them. CDR3 size: 15 residues. The germline V gene has CDR1 MNHNS and CDR2 SASEGT. This chain's CDR3 is CASSAQGGGQETQYF. CDR3 DNA sequence: TGTGCCAGCAGTGCACAGGGAGGTGGGCAAGAGACCCAGTACTTC.

This clone was counted many times. The J gene is TRBJ2-7, the V gene TRBV20-1; TRBD2 matches at 7 bases. Looked up from germline, CDR1 is DFQATT and CDR2 is SNEGSKA (reference sequence). This CDR3 contains 15 residues. V dropped 1 base and J dropped 4; count of bases not matched to a gene: 10. The CDR3 nucleotides read TGCAGTGCTAGAGGCGGGAGTGGGGGGATATACGAGCAGTACGTC. This translates into CSARGGSGGIYEQYV.

The chain is built from TRBV19 and TRBJ2-7; unclear D gene. The V gene lost 5 bases and the J gene lost 5 bases, with 7 bases spanning the gap. CDR1 and CDR2 from the germline V gene are LNHDA and SQIVND (reference sequence). The CDR3 totals 11 residues. CDR3 protein: CASSGPNEQYF. The CDR3 nucleotides are TGTGCCAGTAGTGGGCCAAACGAGCAGTACTTC.

This clone occurred many times. This chain connects TRBV5-1 to TRBJ2-1; 9 bases are shared with TRBD1. The CDR3 length is 17 residues. Trimming removed 2 bases from V and 5 bases from J; junction bases left unmatched: 11. CDR1 is SGHRS, CDR2 YFSETQ, per germline. The CDR3 DNA reads as TGCGCCAGCAGCTTCTTAAGGGACAGGGACATCAACAATGAGCAGTTCTTC. Its protein is CASSFLRDRDINNEQFF.

This clone was observed a handful of times. The chain joins TRBV12-3 or TRBV12-4 to TRBJ2-3; D might be TRBD1 (5 bases). Trimming pared 5 bases from V and 0 bases from J, leaving 12 bases between. The length of the CDR3 is 15 residues. The CDR3, as DNA: TGTGCCAGCAGTACGACAGATCTTAGCACAGATACGCAGTATTTT. Its translation is CASSTTDLSTDTQYF.

This clone was seen many times. This chain connects TRBV5-1 to TRBJ2-7; TRBD1 agrees at 7 bases. CDR3 size: 13 residues. Germline V gene sequence: CDR1 SGHRS, CDR2 YFSETQ. V lost 4 bases, J lost 6 bases, and 7 bases stayed unmatched. The CDR3 region has the DNA TGCGCCAGCAGCGACAGCTCAGGGGGCGAGCAGTACGTC. This translates into CASSDSSGGEQYV.

This clone was seen repeatedly, ten times or more. V is TRBV7-8 and J is TRBJ1-1; 8 bases fit TRBD1. The CDR3 has 15 amino acids. V shed 5 bases, J shed 1 base, and the junction held 6 bases outside the gene matches. Per germline, CDR1 SGHVS and CDR2 FQNEAQ. The CDR3, as DNA: TGTGCCAGCAGCCTTTGGACAGGGAAGAACACTGAAGCTTTCTTT. It encodes CASSLWTGKNTEAFF.

This clone was observed many times. The chain employs TRBV4-1 and TRBJ2-3; D is unresolved. Germline V gene lookup returns CDR1 MGHRA and CDR2 YSYEKL. The CDR3 length is 14 residues. V was pared by 2 bases and J by 4 bases, with 10 bases between. The CDR3 sequence is CASSQYGSSDTQYF. DNA of the CDR3: TGCGCCAGCAGCCAATATGGGTCGTCAGATACGCAGTATTTT.

This clone was seen at least ten times. The chain carries TRBV7-9 and TRBJ1-2, with TRBD1 identical over 8 bases. Germline V gene lookup returns CDR1 SEHNR and CDR2 FQNEAQ (reference sequence). V shed 5 bases, J shed 9 bases, and the junction held 14 bases outside the gene matches. The CDR3 is 15 residues long. Written as DNA, the CDR3 is TGTGCCAGCAGCCGCGAACCGGGACAGGTGTATAGCTACACCTTC. Its protein product is CASSREPGQVYSYTF.

The table lists this clone with many counts. V and J are TRBV20-1 and TRBJ1-5; D is possibly TRBD1 (5 bases). The germline CDR1 and CDR2 sequences are DFQATT and SNEGSKA (reference sequence). Trimming pared 6 bases from V and 1 base from J, leaving 19 bases between. The CDR3 spans 16 residues. CDR3 loop: CSADGHRGRSNQPQHF. CDR3 nucleotide sequence: TGCAGTGCGGACGGACACCGGGGCAGGAGCAATCAGCCCCAGCATTTT.

This clone was observed at least ten times. In nucleotides, the CDR3 is TGTGCCAGCAGCTTAAATGGGGCGGCCGCCCAAGAGACCCAGTACTTC. As protein: CASSLNGAAAQETQYF. This chain connects TRBV11-1 to TRBJ2-5; D might be TRBD1 (5 bases). V lost 2 bases and J 1 base, leaving 14 bases between the germline ends. This CDR3 is 16 amino acids long. In germline, CDR1 is SGHAT, CDR2 FQDESV (reference sequence).